Presented here are 9 T cell receptor beta chains from one specimen sequenced in a study of blood T cells in healthy people across ages. Together with a sample-barcoded 5' primer, a J-beta primer mix was included in a second PCR lasting about 6 to 11 cycles. TCRdb re-derived calls from the 5' RACE reads in MiXCR, one entry per CDR3 protein. The sample contains about 1.6 million distinct CDR3 sequences, about 35% of which appear only once. Specimen: blood. The receptor source for this set is a woman aged 25 to 39 in good health.

This clonotype was counted between two and nine times. The chain carries TRBV20-1 and TRBJ2-4; tentatively, D is TRBD1 or TRBD2 (6 bases each). Trimming pared 5 bases from V and 6 bases from J, leaving 14 bases between. This CDR3 has 13 amino acids. Germline V gene data show CDR1 as DFQATT and CDR2 as SNEGSKA (reference sequence). The CDR3 region is CSAEPGGGNIQYF. CDR3 nucleotide sequence: TGCAGTGCTGAGCCCGGAGGGGGAAACATTCAGTACTTC.

This clonotype was counted a single time. An end of the junction differs from the germline gene, which may be a read error. The chain links TRBV4-2 to TRBJ2-1, with D perhaps TRBD2 (5 bases). Germline CDR1 LGHNA, CDR2 YNFKEQ. CDR3 length: 16 amino acids. The CDR3 loop reads CASSQGEGSSYSEQFF. The CDR3 region has the DNA TGTGCCAGCAGCCAAGGCGAGGGCAGCTCCTACAGTGAGCAGTTCTTC.

This sequence joins TRBV29-1 and TRBJ2-3, with TRBD1 matching 8 bases. V was clipped by 7 bases and J by 2 bases; unmatched bases: 11. Germline loops: CDR1 SQVTM, CDR2 ANQGSEA. The CDR3 runs to 15 residues. Here the CDR3 DNA reads TGCAGCGCAGGACAGGGAACCTTATCCACAGATACGCAGTATTTT. It translates to CSAGQGTLSTDTQYF.

The genes are TRBV2 and TRBJ2-6; D is unresolved. There are 11 residues in the CDR3. Trimming took off 10 bases at V and 7 bases at J, with 8 bases between the two ends. Per germline, CDR1 SNHLY and CDR2 FYNNEI. CDR3 sequence: CATVSANVLTF. CDR3 nucleotides: TGTGCCACCGTTTCCGCCAACGTCCTGACTTTC. Supplemented by reference TRBV2 and TRBJ2-6, the full variable domain reads EPEVTQTPSHQVTQMGQEVILRCVPISNHLYFYWYRQILGQKVEFLVSFYNNEISEKSEIFDDQFSVERPDGSNFTLKIRSTKLEDSAMYFCATVSANVLTFGAGSRLTVL.

The table lists this clonotype with many counts. Germline and junction disagree at one end, which may indicate a read error. The rearrangement links TRBV5-1 to TRBJ2-6, with D hard to call. This CDR3 is 15 amino acids long. Germline lookup yields CDR1 SGHRS and CDR2 YFSETQ. CDR3 amino acids: CASSLGGVGANVLTF. The CDR3 DNA reads TGTGCCAGCAGCTTAGGTGGGGTTGGGGCCAACGTCCTGACTTTC.

This rearrangement joins TRBV30 to TRBJ2-1; TRBD2 matches 11 bases. The germline V gene encodes CDR1 GTSNPN and CDR2 SVGIG (reference sequence). The CDR3 has 14 amino acids. The V segment lost 3 bases and the J segment 6 bases; nucleotides outside the gene matches: 4. The CDR3 nucleotides read TGTGCCTGGAGGCTAGCGGGAGGAGGCAATGAGCAGTTCTTC. Its translation is CAWRLAGGGNEQFF.

The genes are TRBV20-1 and TRBJ2-7; D gene unclear. V lost 4 bases to trimming and J lost 7 bases, with 14 bases between them. Germline V gives CDR1 DFQATT, CDR2 SNEGSKA (reference sequence). The CDR3 has 12 residues. The CDR3: CSATRPPLEQYF. The CDR3 DNA follows: TGCAGTGCTACCAGGCCCCCACTTGAGCAGTACTTC.

This clonotype appeared a few times. V and J are TRBV7-9 and TRBJ1-1; D is unclear. The CDR3 runs to 12 residues. V dropped 5 bases and J dropped 8 bases, with 12 bases sitting between them. Germline V gene lookup returns CDR1 SEHNR and CDR2 FQNEAQ (reference sequence). CDR3 DNA: TGTGCCAGCAGCCGGATCCCCCCGGAAGCTTTCTTT. It yields the protein CASSRIPPEAFF.

This clonotype has ten or more counts. The gene calls are TRBV29-1 and TRBJ1-1; D not certain. Looked up from germline, CDR1 is SQVTM and CDR2 is ANQGSEA. V shed 5 bases and J shed 1 base, with 5 bases lying between them. This CDR3 comprises 11 residues. DNA for the CDR3: TGCAGCGTTACGGAGAACACTGAAGCTTTCTTT. Protein product: CSVTENTEAFF.